The rows below give T cell receptor beta chains drawn from one sample of a study of blood T cell repertoires in COVID-19. The data were produced by immunoSEQ multiplex PCR, yet TCRdb's version contains in-frame clones alone and is incomplete. In the table there are over 120,000 clones, approximately 80% of which are singletons. Sequencing input: peripheral blood. The receptors were sampled from a human donor in a cohort sampled during active COVID-19. Each CDR3 is given with its conserved first and last residue. A D gene is named only where the DNA matches it firmly. Size is omitted from some rows. Given values are once, few, many or a class for expanded clones.

V gene,clone size,D gene,CDR3 length,J gene,CDR3 DNA,CDR3 protein
TRBV6-5,.,.,15,TRBJ1-1,TGTGCCAGCAGTTACTCCAGGACCGGGACAACTGAAGCTTTCTTT,CASSYSRTGTTEAFF
TRBV27,once,.,13,TRBJ1-1,TGTGCCAGCAGTCCAACGGTTAACACTGAAGCTTTCTTT,CASSPTVNTEAFF
TRBV6-1,.,TRBD1,16,TRBJ2-3,TGTGCCAGCAGTGAAGGGACGAGGGGGCAAACAGATACGCAGTATTTT,CASSEGTRGQTDTQYF
TRBV19,.,TRBD2,16,TRBJ2-1,TGTGCCAGTAGTTCCGGGACTAGCGGGAGAAAGGGACAGCAGTTCTTC,CASSSGTSGRKGQQFF
TRBV19,once,TRBD1,17,TRBJ1-5,TGTGCCAGTGGAGGGACAGGGAACCGGGGTAGCAATCAGCCCCAGCATTTT,CASGGTGNRGSNQPQHF
TRBV5-1,once,.,16,TRBJ1-6,TGCGCCAGCAGCTCCGATGGGGAGGGCACTAATTCACCCCTCCACTTT,CASSSDGEGTNSPLHF
TRBV3-1/TRBV3-2,.,.,15,TRBJ2-2,TGTGCCAGCAGCCAGGCTCAACAGGGCACCGGGGAGCTGTTTTTT,CASSQAQQGTGELFF
TRBV30,few,TRBD2,14,TRBJ2-1,TGTGCCTGGAGTCCCGGGACTAGACTCTATGAGCAGTTCTTC,CAWSPGTRLYEQFF
TRBV9,.,.,14,TRBJ1-6,TGTGCCAGCAGCGTACCTTACAGTAATTCACCCCTCCACTTT,CASSVPYSNSPLHF
TRBV3-1/TRBV3-2,.,.,15,TRBJ1-6,TGTGCCAGCAGCCAGAGCCGGAGTCAGAATTCACCCCTCCACTTT,CASSQSRSQNSPLHF
TRBV9,.,.,14,TRBJ1-6,TGTGCCAGCAGCGTAGTGGCAGGAAATTCACCCCTCCACTTT,CASSVVAGNSPLHF
TRBV6-5,once,.,15,TRBJ2-3,TGTGCCAGCAGCCCAGGGCCATGGGACACAGATACGCAGTATTTT,CASSPGPWDTDTQYF
TRBV7-7,once,TRBD1,14,TRBJ2-5,TGTGCTAGCAGTCCGGACAGGTTCCAAGAGACCCAGTACTTC,CASSPDRFQETQYF
TRBV4-2,.,.,12,TRBJ2-1,TGTGCCAGCAGCCAACCTTACAATGAGCAGTTCTTC,CASSQPYNEQFF
TRBV10-3,.,TRBD1,14,TRBJ1-5,TGTGCCACCAGGACAGGGCCGCGCAATCAGCCCCAGCATTTT,CATRTGPRNQPQHF
TRBV7-9,.,TRBD2,14,TRBJ2-2,TGTGCCAGCAGCTATAGCGGGAGAGCCGGGGAGCTGTTTTTT,CASSYSGRAGELFF
TRBV2,few,TRBD2,17,TRBJ2-1,TGTGCCAGCAGTTTACCCTCGGGGCTAGCGGGAGAGGATGAGCAGTTCTTC,CASSLPSGLAGEDEQFF
TRBV6-5,.,TRBD2,15,TRBJ2-1,TGTGCCAGCAGTTCTCAGAGCGGGAGGGGCGGTGAGCAGTTCTTC,CASSSQSGRGGEQFF
TRBV30,few,TRBD1,12,TRBJ2-7,TGTGCCTCCGGGACAGGGCAGGTAAAGCAGTACTTC,CASGTGQVKQYF
TRBV5-4,.,.,14,TRBJ2-7,TGTGCCAGCAGCTTGGTTTCAGGGAAGGGGGAGCAGTACTTC,CASSLVSGKGEQYF
TRBV30,.,.,17,TRBJ2-3,TGTGCCTGGAGTACCTCCTTCGAGCGGGCTAGCACAGATACGCAGTATTTT,CAWSTSFERASTDTQYF
TRBV28,.,TRBD1,16,TRBJ1-5,TGTGCCAGCAGTTTAGTGGCAGGGGGAGGCAATCAGCCCCAGCATTTT,CASSLVAGGGNQPQHF
TRBV2,.,.,13,TRBJ1-1,TGTGCCAGCGGGCGACGGCAGAACACTGAAGCTTTCTTT,CASGRRQNTEAFF
TRBV7-9,.,.,15,TRBJ1-1,TGTGCCAGCAGCTTGGGAATCGGAGGGTTCACTGAAGCTTTCTTT,CASSLGIGGFTEAFF
TRBV19,once,TRBD1,15,TRBJ1-2,TGTGCCAGTACGAAGCCGGGACAGGGTAACTATGGCTACACCTTC,CASTKPGQGNYGYTF
TRBV28,.,.,15,TRBJ1-3,TGTGCCAGCAGTTTAAGAGGGTCGGAGGGAAACACCATATATTTT,CASSLRGSEGNTIYF
TRBV10-3,.,TRBD2,16,TRBJ2-3,TGTGCCATCAGTGGGGATAGCGGGGGGGCATCCGATACGCAGTATTTT,CAISGDSGGASDTQYF
TRBV27,.,.,14,TRBJ1-5,TGTGCCAGCAGTGCAGCAGGGTCCACTCAGCCCCAGCATTTT,CASSAAGSTQPQHF
TRBV10-3,.,.,15,TRBJ1-1,TGTGCCATCAGTGACTGGCCAGTCGTGAACACTGAAGCTTTCTTT,CAISDWPVVNTEAFF
TRBV19,.,.,13,TRBJ1-2,TGTGCCAGTAGTACCCCTCCGTACTATGGCTACACCTTC,CASSTPPYYGYTF
TRBV7-9,.,TRBD2,14,TRBJ2-3,TGTGCCAGCAGCTCGGGACTAGCGGAGGATACGCAGTATTTT,CASSSGLAEDTQYF
TRBV6-5,.,.,14,TRBJ2-5,TGTGCCAGCAGTTATGAGCGGGCGGAAGAGACCCAGTACTTC,CASSYERAEETQYF
TRBV28,.,TRBD1,15,TRBJ1-3,TGTGCCACCTCGACAGGGGAGGCGGTTCGAAACACCATATATTTT,CATSTGEAVRNTIYF
TRBV29-1,.,.,11,TRBJ1-2,TGCAGCGTTCGACAAGACTATGGCTACACCTTC,CSVRQDYGYTF
TRBV20-1,once,TRBD1,15,TRBJ2-5,TGCAGTGCTAGTCCCGGGACAGGGGCTGCGGAGACCCAGTACTTC,CSASPGTGAAETQYF
TRBV6-1,.,TRBD1,14,TRBJ1-1,TGTGCCAGCAGTGACGGACAGGCCAACACTGAAGCTTTCTTT,CASSDGQANTEAFF
TRBV7-3,once,TRBD1,15,TRBJ1-1,TGTGCCAGCAGCCCCGGACAGGGCGGGAACACTGAAGCTTTCTTT,CASSPGQGGNTEAFF
TRBV30,.,.,11,TRBJ1-3,TGTGCCTGGAGTGGAGAAAACACCATATATTTT,CAWSGENTIYF
TRBV7-8,once,TRBD2,14,TRBJ2-1,TGTGCCAGCAGCCTCCCGGGGGGTGAGAATGAGCAGTTCTTC,CASSLPGGENEQFF
TRBV7-9,.,.,13,TRBJ1-4,TGTGCCAGCAGCCCAGCCCCGAGGGAAAAACTGTTTTTT,CASSPAPREKLFF
TRBV3-1/TRBV3-2,.,.,17,TRBJ2-1,TGTGCCAGCAGCCAAGGGCGGCGGGACAGCGCCTACAATGAGCAGTTCTTC,CASSQGRRDSAYNEQFF
TRBV30,.,.,14,TRBJ1-3,TGTGCCTGGAATCCAGGGTACTCTGGAAACACCATATATTTT,CAWNPGYSGNTIYF
TRBV29-1,.,TRBD1,15,TRBJ1-2,TGCAGCGTTACGACAGGGGGCGGGCTAAACTATGGCTACACCTTC,CSVTTGGGLNYGYTF
TRBV4-1,.,TRBD1,15,TRBJ2-3,TGCGCCAGCAGCCTGAGGACAGGTAGCACAGATACGCAGTATTTT,CASSLRTGSTDTQYF
TRBV6-6,.,.,14,TRBJ1-5,TGTGCCAGCAGTTACTCGATGGCCGATCAGCCCCAGCATTTT,CASSYSMADQPQHF
TRBV7-8,.,TRBD2,15,TRBJ2-3,TGTGCCAGCAGCTTACTAGCGGGGGTCGGAGATACGCAGTATTTT,CASSLLAGVGDTQYF